One and the same sample provided the 4 T cell receptor beta chains below, sequenced in a study of blood T cell repertoires in COVID-19. TCRdb's table, derived via immunoSEQ multiplex PCR, lists solely in-frame clones and lacks some. Here the sample spans under 100,000 clones, almost 95% being singletons. The sequenced sample consisted of peripheral blood. These receptor sequences come from a woman aged 55 to 70 with active COVID-19.

Many counts were recorded for this clone. The chain combines TRBV19 with TRBJ1-5; no firm D call. The CDR3 is 13 amino acids. V lost 4 bases, J lost 7 bases, and 11 bases lay in between. The V gene's germline CDR1 is LNHDA and CDR2 SQIVND (reference sequence). As DNA, the CDR3 is TGTGCCAGTAGTACGGTGACTCGGCAGCCCCAGCATTTT. Translated, it gives CASSTVTRQPQHF.

The gene calls are TRBV6-6 and TRBJ2-7; possible D gene TRBD1, 6 bases. Deletions cut 7 bases from V and 3 bases from J, with 19 bases between. This CDR3 comprises 15 residues. Per the germline V gene, CDR1 is MNHNY and CDR2 is SVGAGI (reference sequence). CDR3 coding DNA: TGTGCCAGCACCCCTCCAACAGGGAGCGGCTACGAGCAGTACTTC. It yields the protein CASTPPTGSGYEQYF.

The CDR3, as DNA: TGTGCCAGCAGCCCCAGACAGGGGCGTAACACTGAAGCTTTCTTT. It translates to CASSPRQGRNTEAFF. The J gene is TRBJ1-1, the V gene TRBV4-2, with TRBD1 identical over 8 bases. The germline V gene has CDR1 LGHNA and CDR2 YNFKEQ. This CDR3 has 15 amino acids. V lost 4 bases and J lost 2; bases outside the gene matches: 6.

The V and J genes are TRBV2 and TRBJ1-3; 8 bases map to TRBD1. The CDR3 extends over 15 amino acids. The germline CDR1 and CDR2 sequences are SNHLY and FYNNEI. J gave up 3 bases and V 8 bases, and 9 bases lay outside the gene matches. The CDR3 nucleotides are TGTGCCAGCTCTCGCGCAGGGGGCTTTGGAAACACCATATATTTT. Residues: CASSRAGGFGNTIYF.